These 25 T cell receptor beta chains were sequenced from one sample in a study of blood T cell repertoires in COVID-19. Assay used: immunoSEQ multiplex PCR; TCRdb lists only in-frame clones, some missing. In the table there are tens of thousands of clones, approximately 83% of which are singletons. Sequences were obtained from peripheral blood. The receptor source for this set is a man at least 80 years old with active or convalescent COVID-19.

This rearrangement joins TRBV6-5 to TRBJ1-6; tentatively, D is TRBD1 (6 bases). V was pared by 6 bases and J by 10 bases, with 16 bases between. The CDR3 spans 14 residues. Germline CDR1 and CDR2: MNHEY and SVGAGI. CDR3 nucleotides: TGTGCCAGCAGAAGAGGACAGTCAGGGTCACCCCTCCACTTT. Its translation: CASRRGQSGSPLHF.

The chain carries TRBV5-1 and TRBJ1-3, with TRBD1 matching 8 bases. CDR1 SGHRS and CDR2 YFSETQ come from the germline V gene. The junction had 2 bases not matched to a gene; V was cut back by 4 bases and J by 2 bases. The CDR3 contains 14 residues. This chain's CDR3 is CASSPGQAGNTIYF. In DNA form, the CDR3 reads TGCGCCAGCAGCCCGGGACAGGCTGGAAACACCATATATTTT.

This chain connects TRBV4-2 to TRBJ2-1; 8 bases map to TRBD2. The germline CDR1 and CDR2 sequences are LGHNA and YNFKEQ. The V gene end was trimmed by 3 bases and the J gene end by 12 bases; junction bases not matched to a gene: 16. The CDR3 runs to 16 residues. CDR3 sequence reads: CASSHGREARLGVQFF. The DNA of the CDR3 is TGTGCCAGCAGCCACGGGCGGGAGGCCCGGCTGGGAGTGCAGTTCTTC.

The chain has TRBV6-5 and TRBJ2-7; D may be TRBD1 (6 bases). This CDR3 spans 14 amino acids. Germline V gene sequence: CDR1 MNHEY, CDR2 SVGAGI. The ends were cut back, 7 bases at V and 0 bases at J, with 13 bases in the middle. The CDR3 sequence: CASKAGVSSYEQYF. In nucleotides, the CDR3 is TGTGCCAGCAAAGCAGGGGTGAGCTCCTACGAGCAGTACTTC.

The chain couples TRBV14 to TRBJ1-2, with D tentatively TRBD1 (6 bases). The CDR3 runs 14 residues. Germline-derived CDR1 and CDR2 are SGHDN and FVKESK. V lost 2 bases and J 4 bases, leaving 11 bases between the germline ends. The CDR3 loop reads CASSQLRGVYGYTF. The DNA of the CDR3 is TGTGCCAGCAGCCAACTCAGGGGAGTCTATGGCTACACCTTC.

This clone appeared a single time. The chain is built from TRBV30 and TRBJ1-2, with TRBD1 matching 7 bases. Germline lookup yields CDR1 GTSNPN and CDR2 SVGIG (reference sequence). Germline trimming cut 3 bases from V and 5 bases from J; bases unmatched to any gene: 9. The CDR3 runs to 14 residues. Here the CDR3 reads CAWSSPWTGYGYTF. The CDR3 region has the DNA TGTGCCTGGAGCTCACCCTGGACAGGTTATGGCTACACCTTC.

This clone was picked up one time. In DNA form, the CDR3 reads TGTGCCAGCTCACCGCGGCTAGCGGGTGACTACGAGCAGTACTTC. It codes for CASSPRLAGDYEQYF. The gene calls are TRBV18 and TRBJ2-7; 8 nucleotides line up with TRBD2. Germline V gene sequence: CDR1 KGHSH, CDR2 LQKENI. The CDR3 consists of 15 residues. V was pared by 3 bases and J by 3 bases, with 7 bases of the junction left unmatched.

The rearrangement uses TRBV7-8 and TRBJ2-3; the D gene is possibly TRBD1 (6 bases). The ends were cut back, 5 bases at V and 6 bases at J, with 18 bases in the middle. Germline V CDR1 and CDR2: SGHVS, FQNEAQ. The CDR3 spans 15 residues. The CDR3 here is CASSPLGQGLDTQYF. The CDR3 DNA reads TGTGCCAGCAGCCCACTGGGCCAGGGGCTCGATACGCAGTATTTT.

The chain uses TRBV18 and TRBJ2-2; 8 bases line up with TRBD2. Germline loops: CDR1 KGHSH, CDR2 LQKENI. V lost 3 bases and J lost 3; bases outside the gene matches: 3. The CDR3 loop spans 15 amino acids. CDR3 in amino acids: CASSPTSGDTGELFF. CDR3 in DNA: TGTGCCAGCTCACCTACTAGCGGAGACACCGGGGAGCTGTTTTTT.

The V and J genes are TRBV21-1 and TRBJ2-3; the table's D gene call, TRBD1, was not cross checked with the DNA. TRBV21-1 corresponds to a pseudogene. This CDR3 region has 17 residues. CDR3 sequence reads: CASSKVWRTGSTDTQYF. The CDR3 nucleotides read TGTGCCAGCAGCAAAGTTTGGAGGACAGGGAGCACAGATACGCAGTATTTT.

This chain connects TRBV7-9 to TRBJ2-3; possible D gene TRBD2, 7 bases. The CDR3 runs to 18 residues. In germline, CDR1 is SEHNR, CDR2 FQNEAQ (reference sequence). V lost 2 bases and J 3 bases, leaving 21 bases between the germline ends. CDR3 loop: CASSLLRTGGSGTDTQYF. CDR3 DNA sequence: TGTGCCAGCAGCTTACTACGTACGGGGGGCAGCGGGACAGATACGCAGTATTTT.

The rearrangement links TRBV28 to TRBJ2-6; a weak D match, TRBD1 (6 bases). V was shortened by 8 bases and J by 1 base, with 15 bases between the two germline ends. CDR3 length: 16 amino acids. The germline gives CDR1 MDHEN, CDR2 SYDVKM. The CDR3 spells CASSGTRKSGANVLTF. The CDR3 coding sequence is TGTGCCAGCTCCGGGACAAGGAAGTCTGGGGCCAACGTCCTGACTTTC. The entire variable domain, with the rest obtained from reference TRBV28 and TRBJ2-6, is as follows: DVKVTQSSRYLVKRTGEKVFLECVQDMDHENMFWYRQDPGLGLRLIYFSYDVKMKEKGDIPEGYSVSREKKERFSLILESASTNQTSMYLCASSGTRKSGANVLTFGAGSRLTVL.

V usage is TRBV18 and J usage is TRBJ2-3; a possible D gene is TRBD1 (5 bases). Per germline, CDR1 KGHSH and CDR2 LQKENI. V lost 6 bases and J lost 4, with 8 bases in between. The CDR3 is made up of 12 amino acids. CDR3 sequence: CASSQGPDTQYF. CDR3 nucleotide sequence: TGTGCCAGCTCCCAGGGCCCAGATACGCAGTATTTT.

CDR3 sequence (DNA): TGTGCCACCAGCAGTCAAGGGGGTTCAGGGGCCAACGTCCTGACTTTC. Its protein product is CATSSQGGSGANVLTF. The J gene is TRBJ2-6, the V gene TRBV15, with D maybe TRBD1 (6 bases). The CDR3 is 16 residues long. Trimming took off 3 bases at V and 4 bases at J, with 13 bases between the two ends. CDR1 LNHNV and CDR2 YYDKDF come from the germline V gene (reference sequence).

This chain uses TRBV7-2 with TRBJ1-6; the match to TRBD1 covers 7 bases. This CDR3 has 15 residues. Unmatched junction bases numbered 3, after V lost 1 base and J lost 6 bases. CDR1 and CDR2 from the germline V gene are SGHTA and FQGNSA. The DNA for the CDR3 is TGTGCCAGCAGCTTAGGCCACAGGGGTAATTCACCCCTCCACTTT. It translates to CASSLGHRGNSPLHF.

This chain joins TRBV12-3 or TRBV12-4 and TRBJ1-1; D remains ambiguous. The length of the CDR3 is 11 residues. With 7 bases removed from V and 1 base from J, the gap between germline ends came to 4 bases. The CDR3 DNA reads TGTGCCAGCAATAGGAACACTGAAGCTTTCTTT. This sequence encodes CASNRNTEAFF.

Here the CDR3 reads CASSPRTGGLEQYF. As DNA, the CDR3 is TGTGCCAGCAGCCCCAGGACAGGGGGCCTCGAGCAGTACTTC. The chain joins TRBV5-6 to TRBJ2-7, with 11 nucleotides matching TRBD1. The length of the CDR3 is 14 residues. With V trimmed by 4 bases and J by 6 bases, 6 bases remained unmatched. Germline V gene data show CDR1 as SGHDT and CDR2 as YYEEEE. The entire variable domain, with the rest obtained from reference TRBV5-6 and TRBJ2-7, is as follows: DAGVTQSPTHLIKTRGQQVTLRCSPKSGHDTVSWYQQALGQGPQFIFQYYEEEERQRGNFPDRFSGHQFPNYSSELNVNALLLGDSALYLCASSPRTGGLEQYFGPGTRLTVT.

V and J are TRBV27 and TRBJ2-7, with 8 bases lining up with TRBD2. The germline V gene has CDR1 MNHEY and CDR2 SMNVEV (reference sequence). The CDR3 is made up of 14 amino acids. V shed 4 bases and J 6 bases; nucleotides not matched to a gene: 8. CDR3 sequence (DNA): TGTGCCAGCAGTTCGGGACTAGTGTCGCCCGAGCAGTACTTC. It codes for CASSSGLVSPEQYF.

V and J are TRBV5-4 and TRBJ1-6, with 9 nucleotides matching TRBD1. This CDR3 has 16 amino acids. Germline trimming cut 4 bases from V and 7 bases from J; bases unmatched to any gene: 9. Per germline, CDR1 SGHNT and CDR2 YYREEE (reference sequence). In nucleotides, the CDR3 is TGTGCCAGCAGCCTCATCGACAGGGGGTGGAATTCACCCCTCCACTTT. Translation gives CASSLIDRGWNSPLHF.

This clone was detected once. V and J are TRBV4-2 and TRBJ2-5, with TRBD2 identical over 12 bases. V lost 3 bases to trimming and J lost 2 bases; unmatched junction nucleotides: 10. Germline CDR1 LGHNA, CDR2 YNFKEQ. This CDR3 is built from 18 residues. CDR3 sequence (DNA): TGTGCCAGCAGCCACGGGTTCCTAGCGGGGGGGAGACAAGAGACCCAGTACTTC. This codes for CASSHGFLAGGRQETQYF.

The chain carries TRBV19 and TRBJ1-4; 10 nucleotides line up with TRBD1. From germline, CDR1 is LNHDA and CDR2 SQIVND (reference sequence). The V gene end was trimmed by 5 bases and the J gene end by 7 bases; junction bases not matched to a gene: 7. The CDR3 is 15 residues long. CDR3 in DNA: TGTGCCAGTAGTGAAAGACAGGGGGCTTTTGAAAAACTGTTTTTT. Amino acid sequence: CASSERQGAFEKLFF.

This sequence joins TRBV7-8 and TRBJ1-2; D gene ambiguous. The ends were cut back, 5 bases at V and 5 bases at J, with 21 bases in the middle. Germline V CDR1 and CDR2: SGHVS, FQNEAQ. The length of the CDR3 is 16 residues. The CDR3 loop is CASSHTPDRRGYGYTF. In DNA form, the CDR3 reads TGTGCCAGCAGCCACACCCCGGACCGCCGAGGGTATGGCTACACCTTC.

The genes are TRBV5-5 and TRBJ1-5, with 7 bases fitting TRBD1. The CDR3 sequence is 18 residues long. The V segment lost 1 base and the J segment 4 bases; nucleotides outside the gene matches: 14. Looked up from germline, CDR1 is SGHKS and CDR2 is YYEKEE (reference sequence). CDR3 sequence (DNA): TGTGCCAGCAGCTTGCCCCCGACAGGGCTTGGGGGAAATCAGCCCCAGCATTTT. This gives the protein CASSLPPTGLGGNQPQHF.

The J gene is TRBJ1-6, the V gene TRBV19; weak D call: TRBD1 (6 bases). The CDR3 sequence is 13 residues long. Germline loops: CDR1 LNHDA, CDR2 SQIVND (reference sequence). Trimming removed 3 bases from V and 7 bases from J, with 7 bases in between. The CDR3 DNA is TGTGCCAGTAGTATGGACAGCAATTCACCCCTCCACTTT. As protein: CASSMDSNSPLHF. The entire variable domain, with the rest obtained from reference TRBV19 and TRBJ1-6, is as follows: DGGITQSPKYLFRKEGQNVTLSCEQNLNHDAMYWYRQDPGQGLRLIYYSQIVNDFQKGDIAEGYSVSREKKESFPLTVTSAQKNPTAFYLCASSMDSNSPLHFGNGTRLTVT.

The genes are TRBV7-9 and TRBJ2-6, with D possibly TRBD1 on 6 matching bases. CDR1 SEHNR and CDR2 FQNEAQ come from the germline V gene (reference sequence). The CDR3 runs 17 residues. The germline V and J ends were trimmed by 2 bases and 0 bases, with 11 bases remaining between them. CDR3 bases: TGTGCCAGCAGCTTACCTACAGGGAACTCTGGGGCCAACGTCCTGACTTTC. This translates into CASSLPTGNSGANVLTF.